This T cell receptor (beta chain) was retrieved from a study of T cell responses to AZD1222 COVID-19 vaccine. Generated by immunoSEQ multiplex PCR, the TCRdb table keeps only in-frame clones and is missing some. In the table there are roughly 260,000 clones, 93% of which are singletons. The CDR3 is made up of 13 amino acids. Germline assignment: CDR1 KGHDR and CDR2 SFDVKD. V was trimmed by 5 bases and J by 6 bases, leaving 9 bases between them. The sequenced sample was peripheral blood, obtained on day 0 of AZD1222 vaccination. The rearrangement links TRBV24-1 to TRBJ2-2, with a possible D match to TRBD1 (5 bases). The TCR comes from an adult in good health. CDR3 in DNA: TGTGCCACCAGTGTCCAGGGTCCCGGGGAGCTGTTTTTT. Translated, it gives CATSVQGPGELFF.